These 29 T cell receptor beta chains originate from one sample sequenced in a study of T cells in tuberculosis. Thawed, overnight-rested PBMC were stained with GMM-loaded CD1B tetramer, viability dye and anti-CD3, then sorted. C32 glucose monomycolate from Rhodococcus equi was loaded onto the CD1B tetramers. Produced via immunoSEQ multiplex PCR; TCRdb's table is partial and in-frame only. The sample shows 70,000 to 95,000 clones, roughly 93% of them seen only once. Sequenced input: CD1b-GMM tetramer-negative cells sorted from PBMCs. These receptors all stem from an adult woman with latent tuberculosis.

In the case of this clone: At one of its ends the junction is not consistent with the germline gene, which may arise from a read error. Different DNA sequences within this sample yield the same CDR3. The chain carries TRBV9 and TRBJ2-6, with D possibly being TRBD2 (5 bases). The CDR3 runs to 17 residues. CDR1 and CDR2 (germline): SGDLS, YYNGEE. This CDR3 is CASSATADLSGANVLTF. CDR3 coding DNA: TGCGCCAGCAGCGCCACAGCGGATCTCTCTGGGGCCAACGTCCTGACTTTC.

This clone was counted a few times. V usage is TRBV29-1 and J usage is TRBJ1-1; 11 bases match TRBD1. J was trimmed by 3 bases and V by 4 bases; bases with no gene match: 10. CDR1 and CDR2 (germline): SQVTM, ANQGSEA. The CDR3 covers 16 residues. The CDR3 DNA reads as TGCAGCGTTGCCCCAGGGACAGGGGGTAGGGACACTGAAGCTTTCTTT. This gives the protein CSVAPGTGGRDTEAFF.

On this clone: Additional DNA sequences in this sample encode the identical CDR3. This chain connects TRBV7-8 to TRBJ1-1, with D possibly being TRBD1 (5 bases). Germline V CDR1 and CDR2: SGHVS, FQNEAQ. The germline V and J ends were trimmed by 6 bases and 0 bases, with 8 bases remaining between them. The CDR3 is made up of 13 amino acids. The CDR3 loop is CASSRGLNTEAFF. Written as DNA, the CDR3 is TGTGCCAGCAGTAGGGGCCTGAACACTGAAGCTTTCTTT.

The rearrangement links TRBV19 to TRBJ2-3; 12 bases line up with TRBD1. Germline V lookup: CDR1 LNHDA, CDR2 SQIVND (reference sequence). The trim removed 5 bases at V and 9 bases at J, leaving 9 bases unmatched. This CDR3 comprises 15 residues. As DNA, the CDR3 is TGTGCCAGTAGTCCCCCGGGACAGGGGGCGCGAACGCAGTATTTT. Amino acids: CASSPPGQGARTQYF.

V usage is TRBV2 and J usage is TRBJ2-7; 11 positions agree with TRBD1. This CDR3 region has 15 residues. CDR1 is SNHLY and CDR2 is FYNNEI in the germline V gene. The V gene end was trimmed by 6 bases and the J gene end by 2 bases; junction bases not matched to a gene: 6. The CDR3 sequence: CASRIPGQGAYEQYF. CDR3 in DNA: TGTGCCAGCAGGATCCCGGGACAGGGGGCCTACGAGCAGTACTTC.

The chain couples TRBV5-1 to TRBJ2-7; TRBD1 matches at 8 bases. V was pared by 0 bases and J by 4 bases, with 3 bases of the junction left unmatched. Looked up from germline, CDR1 is SGHRS and CDR2 is YFSETQ. CDR3 length: 14 residues. Written as DNA, the CDR3 is TGCGCCAGCAGCTTGGGACAGGGGTTTTACGAGCAGTACTTC. It encodes CASSLGQGFYEQYF.

This rearrangement joins TRBV4-1 to TRBJ2-7; tentative D call: TRBD2 (5 bases). The CDR3 has 13 residues. Germline V gene sequence: CDR1 MGHRA, CDR2 YSYEKL. Trimming pared 2 bases from V and 4 bases from J, leaving 9 bases between. This CDR3 reads CASSQKLGYEQYF. DNA of the CDR3: TGCGCCAGCAGCCAAAAACTAGGTTACGAGCAGTACTTC.

V and J are TRBV19 and TRBJ2-5, with 8 bases fitting TRBD1. CDR3 size: 14 residues. The germline gives CDR1 LNHDA, CDR2 SQIVND (reference sequence). Trimming removed 4 bases from V and 5 bases from J; junction bases left unmatched: 6. CDR3 sequence: CASSTTGVVETQYF. The CDR3 bases are TGTGCCAGTAGTACGACAGGGGTGGTGGAGACCCAGTACTTC.

This chain uses TRBV28 with TRBJ1-2, with TRBD1 as a possible D gene (5 bases). The CDR3 contains 14 residues. V lost 7 bases, J lost 3 bases, and 15 bases lay in between. Germline V gene lookup returns CDR1 MDHEN and CDR2 SYDVKM. This CDR3 is CASTYAGTHYGYTF. The CDR3 region has the DNA TGTGCCAGCACCTATGCCGGGACTCACTATGGCTACACCTTC.

The CDR3 here is CASSEAHNRLRAFF. The CDR3 coding sequence is TGTGCCAGCAGTGAAGCGCATAACAGGTTGAGGGCTTTCTTT. The chain has TRBV2 and TRBJ1-1, with a weak D call TRBD1 (5 bases). CDR3 length equals 14 residues. CDR1 SNHLY and CDR2 FYNNEI come from the germline V gene. Trimming left V 0 bases short and J 11 bases short, with 16 bases between.

The J gene is TRBJ2-1, the V gene TRBV29-1; D remains ambiguous. This CDR3 has 13 residues. CDR1 and CDR2 (germline): SQVTM, ANQGSEA. V was clipped by 4 bases and J by 2 bases, with 9 bases between them. This chain's CDR3 is CSVGATTYNEQFF. In nucleotides, the CDR3 is TGCAGCGTTGGGGCTACGACCTACAATGAGCAGTTCTTC.

Points on this clone: This specimen includes other DNA sequences encoding the same CDR3. The chain combines TRBV4-2 with TRBJ2-6; D remains ambiguous. Trimming stripped 0 bases from V and 0 bases from J, with 12 bases between. CDR3 length equals 18 residues. Germline loops: CDR1 LGHNA, CDR2 YNFKEQ. In DNA form, the CDR3 reads TGTGCCAGCAGCCAAGAACCAGGAAAACTCTCTGGGGCCAACGTCCTGACTTTC. Encoded protein: CASSQEPGKLSGANVLTF.

This chain uses TRBV6-5 with TRBJ1-2; 7 positions match TRBD1. The CDR3 loop spans 13 amino acids. The V segment lost 5 bases and the J segment 10 bases; nucleotides outside the gene matches: 10. Germline lookup yields CDR1 MNHEY and CDR2 SVGAGI. The CDR3 DNA follows: TGTGCCAGCAGTCGACCCGGGACAGCTGACTACACCTTC. Translating it yields CASSRPGTADYTF.

This clone was counted a few times. V and J are TRBV27 and TRBJ2-3, with 7 bases matching TRBD2. The germline gives CDR1 MNHEY, CDR2 SMNVEV (reference sequence). V was pared by 6 bases and J by 2 bases, with 8 bases of the junction left unmatched. The CDR3 length is 15 residues. CDR3 region: CASRRGGSHTDTQYF. CDR3 in DNA: TGTGCCAGCAGGAGGGGAGGGAGCCACACAGATACGCAGTATTTT.

The V call is TRBV2, the J call TRBJ1-5; D gene ambiguous. Deletions cut 4 bases from V and 6 bases from J, with 16 bases between. CDR1 SNHLY and CDR2 FYNNEI come from the germline V gene. This CDR3 spans 15 amino acids. This CDR3 is CASSGAPRGSQPQHF. Here the CDR3 DNA reads TGTGCCAGCAGTGGGGCACCCCGTGGCAGTCAGCCCCAGCATTTT.

The chain joins TRBV30 to TRBJ1-3; D is possibly TRBD1 (6 bases). The CDR3 consists of 16 residues. Germline V lookup: CDR1 GTSNPN, CDR2 SVGIG (reference sequence). Trimming removed 4 bases from V and 0 bases from J, with 16 bases in between. The CDR3 protein is CAWTVSGANSGNTIYF. The CDR3 bases are TGTGCCTGGACGGTGTCAGGGGCGAACTCTGGAAACACCATATATTTT.

The CDR3 is CASRPPGGRYEQYF. Here the CDR3 DNA reads TGTGCCAGCAGACCCCCGGGGGGCCGGTACGAGCAGTACTTC. The chain joins TRBV7-2 to TRBJ2-7; weak D call: TRBD2 (7 bases). CDR3 length: 14 amino acids. CDR1 and CDR2 (germline): SGHTA, FQGNSA. V lost 6 bases and J lost 4, with 16 bases in between.

This clone was detected once. The chain carries TRBV5-6 and TRBJ1-2, with TRBD1 identical over 7 bases. The CDR3 spans 15 residues. V was pared by 0 bases and J by 3 bases, with 5 bases of the junction left unmatched. The V gene's germline CDR1 is SGHDT and CDR2 YYEEEE. The CDR3 spells CASSLEYRGDYGYTF. As DNA, the CDR3 is TGTGCCAGCAGCTTGGAGTACAGGGGTGACTATGGCTACACCTTC.

This chain connects TRBV7-8 to TRBJ1-1, with 7 bases identical to TRBD1. The CDR3 sequence is 14 residues long. Germline V lookup: CDR1 SGHVS, CDR2 FQNEAQ. V was pared by 3 bases and J by 1 base, with 2 bases of the junction left unmatched. The CDR3 loop reads CASSFDRANTEAFF. The CDR3, as DNA: TGTGCCAGCAGCTTCGACAGGGCGAACACTGAAGCTTTCTTT.

V usage is TRBV2 and J usage is TRBJ2-5; 10 bases are shared with TRBD1. Looked up from germline, CDR1 is SNHLY and CDR2 is FYNNEI. The CDR3 consists of 14 residues. With V trimmed by 6 bases and J by 4 bases, 5 bases remained unmatched. CDR3 amino acids: CASSPDRGRETQYF. In DNA, the CDR3 is TGTGCCAGCAGCCCCGACAGGGGGCGAGAGACCCAGTACTTC.

J is TRBJ2-5 and V is TRBV6-5, with D uncertain. The CDR3 covers 12 residues. V dropped 3 bases and J dropped 5 bases, with 7 bases sitting between them. The germline CDR1 and CDR2 sequences are MNHEY and SVGAGI. The CDR3 DNA follows: TGTGCCAGCAGTTATTCCATGGAGACCCAGTACTTC. It encodes CASSYSMETQYF.

The V call is TRBV6-6, the J call TRBJ2-3, with 9 nucleotides matching TRBD1. V was pared by 6 bases and J by 6 bases, with 10 bases of the junction left unmatched. The germline gives CDR1 MNHNY, CDR2 SVGAGI (reference sequence). CDR3 length: 15 residues. As DNA, the CDR3 is TGTGCCAGCAGGAGCGGACAGGGGCAGTCGGATACGCAGTATTTT. Translating it yields CASRSGQGQSDTQYF.

This sequence joins TRBV6-1 and TRBJ2-7, with 11 bases identical to TRBD1. Germline values: CDR1 MNHNS, CDR2 SASEGT. The CDR3 length is 12 residues. V lost 6 bases to trimming and J lost 9 bases; unmatched junction nucleotides: 4. DNA of the CDR3: TGTGCCAGCAGGGGGGACAGGGGGACGCAGTACGTC. As protein: CASRGDRGTQYV.

The chain has TRBV4-3 and TRBJ2-5; D might be TRBD1 (5 bases). V lost 2 bases, J lost 5 bases, and 9 bases lay in between. Germline assignment: CDR1 LGHNA and CDR2 YSLEER. The length of the CDR3 is 13 residues. The CDR3 here is CASSQRKGETQYF. CDR3 nucleotide sequence: TGCGCCAGCAGCCAAAGAAAGGGGGAGACCCAGTACTTC.

CDR3 DNA sequence: TGTGCCAGCAGTGTCACACAGGGGGCGCGCGGCTACACCTTC. Protein product: CASSVTQGARGYTF. This rearrangement joins TRBV6-1 to TRBJ1-2; TRBD1 agrees at 9 bases. Trimming at V came to 4 bases and at J to 8 bases, leaving 8 bases not matched to a gene. The CDR3 covers 14 residues. Per germline, CDR1 MNHNS and CDR2 SASEGT.

The chain uses TRBV27 and TRBJ1-2, with 10 positions matching TRBD1. V shed 4 bases, J shed 5 bases, and the junction held 7 bases outside the gene matches. Germline assignment: CDR1 MNHEY and CDR2 SMNVEV (reference sequence). The CDR3 loop spans 15 amino acids. The DNA of the CDR3 is TGTGCCAGCAGTTCTCCGGGACAGGGGCTTTATGGCTACACCTTC. It codes for CASSSPGQGLYGYTF.

The sample holds one count of this clone. CDR3 in DNA: TGTGCCAGCAGCAGACTAGCGGGGGGGCCGGGAGAAGATACGCAGTATTTT. Protein product: CASSRLAGGPGEDTQYF. This sequence joins TRBV4-2 and TRBJ2-3, with 14 bases identical to TRBD2. V gave up 5 bases and J gave up 5 bases; unmatched junction bases: 9. Per germline, CDR1 LGHNA and CDR2 YNFKEQ. The CDR3 extends over 17 amino acids.

J is TRBJ1-6 and V is TRBV27; the D is unclear. Trimming cost V 5 bases and J 0 bases, with 5 bases left between them. The germline V gene encodes CDR1 MNHEY and CDR2 SMNVEV (reference sequence). This CDR3 is built from 14 residues. The CDR3 bases are TGTGCCAGCAGTGTCTTCTCCTATAATTCACCCCTCCACTTT. Translating it yields CASSVFSYNSPLHF.

This rearrangement joins TRBV7-6 to TRBJ2-1; 9 bases map to TRBD1. The CDR3 runs 17 residues. CDR1 and CDR2 (germline): SGHVS, FNYEAQ. The V and J ends lost 5 bases and 9 bases, in that order; junction bases with no gene match: 17. The CDR3 is CASSRPKLDRGNFEQFF. CDR3 DNA sequence: TGTGCCAGCAGCCGCCCGAAATTGGACAGGGGTAACTTTGAGCAGTTCTTC.